The 18 T cell receptor beta chains below were found in one sample sequenced in a study of CD8 T cells in Susac syndrome. RNA totalling about 0.5 to 1 ug underwent reverse transcription with random hexamers. Using its own MiXCR run on the immunoSEQ multiplex PCR reads, TCRdb lists one record per CDR3 protein. The top ten clones hold 0.065% to 0.09% of a sample with 100,000 to 150,000 distinct CDR3 sequences, around 94% of them seen once. Sample: CD4+ T cells from PBMCs. Source of these receptors: a human donor in good health.

J is TRBJ2-7 and V is TRBV5-1; 7 bases match TRBD2. Germline loops: CDR1 SGHRS, CDR2 YFSETQ. Trimming took 4 bases from V and 4 from J; bases not matched to a gene: 14. This CDR3 is 16 amino acids long. The CDR3 nucleotides are TGCGCCAGCAGCCGGACGGCGGGAGCAGAAAGGTACGAGCAGTACTTC. Protein sequence: CASSRTAGAERYEQYF.

The chain recombines TRBV7-9 with TRBJ1-2; 7 bases are a match to TRBD1. The CDR3 sequence is 16 residues long. In germline, CDR1 is SEHNR, CDR2 FQNEAQ (reference sequence). Unmatched junction bases numbered 13, after V lost 5 bases and J lost 4 bases. The CDR3 here is CASSSTGTENFYGYTF. In DNA form, the CDR3 reads TGTGCCAGCAGCAGCACCGGGACAGAGAATTTCTATGGCTACACCTTC.

The V gene is TRBV6-5, the J gene TRBJ2-7, with D uncertain. With 6 bases removed from V and 4 bases from J, the gap between germline ends came to 16 bases. The germline V gene encodes CDR1 MNHEY and CDR2 SVGAGI. The CDR3 loop spans 14 amino acids. The CDR3 loop is CASRPAWAAYEQYF. CDR3 sequence (DNA): TGTGCCAGCAGACCCGCGTGGGCCGCTTACGAGCAGTACTTC.

The chain has TRBV20-1 and TRBJ2-5; TRBD2 might be the D (7 bases). CDR1 is DFQATT, CDR2 SNEGSKA, per germline (reference sequence). V was trimmed by 6 bases and J by 5 bases, leaving 16 bases between them. The CDR3 consists of 13 residues. The CDR3 nucleotides read TGCAGTGCCCCGGATAGGGGGGGGGAGACCCAGTACTTC. The encoded protein is CSAPDRGGETQYF.

The gene calls are TRBV5-1 and TRBJ2-1; 8 bases are a match to TRBD2. The CDR3 extends over 15 amino acids. Unmatched junction bases numbered 12, after V lost 7 bases and J lost 6 bases. Germline loops: CDR1 SGHRS, CDR2 YFSETQ. CDR3 sequence: CASRRLSGSGNEQFF. DNA for the CDR3: TGCGCCAGCCGTCGATTAAGCGGGAGCGGCAATGAGCAGTTCTTC.

The CDR3, as DNA: TGTGCCTGGAGTGTAGCCGCGAGCAATCAGCCCCAGCATTTT. Its translation: CAWSVAASNQPQHF. The chain uses TRBV30 and TRBJ1-5; D ambiguous. The germline CDR1 and CDR2 sequences are GTSNPN and SVGIG (reference sequence). V shed 0 bases and J shed 1 base, with 7 bases lying between them. The CDR3 runs to 14 residues.

The chain joins TRBV29-1 to TRBJ1-4, with 9 bases aligning to TRBD1. CDR1 SQVTM and CDR2 ANQGSEA come from the germline V gene. This CDR3 region has 14 residues. V trimming: 4 bases; J trimming: 7 bases; junction bases outside the gene matches: 7. The CDR3: CSVGLGTGFEKLFF. The CDR3 nucleotides are TGCAGCGTTGGCCTCGGGACAGGGTTTGAAAAACTGTTTTTT.

A single count supports this clonotype. The chain carries TRBV19 and TRBJ2-7, with TRBD2 matching 10 bases. The CDR3 is 16 amino acids. V shed 3 bases and J 4 bases; nucleotides not matched to a gene: 9. Germline V gene sequence: CDR1 LNHDA, CDR2 SQIVND (reference sequence). CDR3 residues: CASSITPTSGNYEQYF. CDR3 coding DNA: TGTGCCAGTAGTATTACGCCTACTAGCGGGAATTACGAGCAGTACTTC.

This chain uses TRBV5-1 with TRBJ2-5; possible D gene TRBD1, 5 bases. The V and J ends lost 0 bases and 3 bases respectively, with 9 bases between them. CDR3 length: 14 residues. The germline V gene encodes CDR1 SGHRS and CDR2 YFSETQ. The CDR3 DNA reads TGCGCCAGCAGCTTGGCATCAGGGAAAGAGACCCAGTACTTC. Protein product: CASSLASGKETQYF.

V and J are TRBV3-1 and TRBJ2-3, with D perhaps TRBD2 (6 bases). The germline CDR1 and CDR2 sequences are LGHDT and YNNKEL (reference sequence). This CDR3 is built from 16 residues. V shed 4 bases and J shed 3 bases, with 17 bases lying between them. CDR3 amino acids: CASSLGWREDTDTQYF. CDR3 DNA: TGTGCCAGCAGCCTCGGGTGGAGGGAGGATACAGATACGCAGTATTTT.

The J gene is TRBJ2-7, the V gene TRBV20-1; D gene unclear. CDR1 and CDR2 (germline): DFQATT, SNEGSKA (reference sequence). Trimming shortened V by 1 base and J by 6 bases, and 19 bases separated the two germline ends. The CDR3 extends over 15 amino acids. DNA for the CDR3: TGCAGTGCTAGAGGACAAGCCTCTACCCCTTCCGAGCAGTACTTC. It yields the protein CSARGQASTPSEQYF.

This chain uses TRBV29-1 with TRBJ2-1; TRBD2 agrees at 8 bases. J gave up 9 bases and V 5 bases, and 6 bases lay outside the gene matches. Germline lookup yields CDR1 SQVTM and CDR2 ANQGSEA. There are 12 residues in the CDR3. This CDR3 is CSVRERELEQFF. For the CDR3, the DNA is TGCAGCGTTCGGGAGCGGGAGCTTGAGCAGTTCTTC.

The sample holds a few counts of this clonotype. The chain recombines TRBV20-1 with TRBJ1-4; the D is unclear. The V end was cut by 1 base, the J end by 8 bases, with 5 bases between. The CDR3 covers 11 residues. Germline CDR1 DFQATT, CDR2 SNEGSKA (reference sequence). The CDR3 coding sequence is TGCAGTGCTAGAGTCGAGGAAAAACTGTTTTTT. Translated, it gives CSARVEEKLFF.

This clonotype was seen just once. Here the CDR3 reads CASSGTGQGGDTQYF. The CDR3, as DNA: TGTGCCAGCAGCGGAACAGGACAGGGAGGAGATACGCAGTATTTT. The V gene is TRBV9, the J gene TRBJ2-3; 8 nucleotides line up with TRBD1. V dropped 3 bases and J dropped 5; count of bases not matched to a gene: 8. The CDR3 extends over 15 amino acids. Germline V lookup: CDR1 SGDLS, CDR2 YYNGEE.

V is TRBV20-1 and J is TRBJ2-5; 11 bases match TRBD2. Germline values: CDR1 DFQATT, CDR2 SNEGSKA (reference sequence). Trimming at V came to 6 bases and at J to 1 base, leaving 13 bases not matched to a gene. This CDR3 has 17 residues. The CDR3 nucleotides are TGCAGTGCCCGGGGGCCTAGCGGGAGGTGGGGCCAAGAGACCCAGTACTTC. Translating it yields CSARGPSGRWGQETQYF.

The CDR3 nucleotides read TGTGCCAGCAGTTCACCGGGACAGGGGGCCCACAATGAGCAGTTCTTC. Encoded protein: CASSSPGQGAHNEQFF. The chain carries TRBV6-2 or TRBV6-3 and TRBJ2-1, with 12 bases that match TRBD1. Germline CDR1 is MNHEY and CDR2 is SVGEGT. CDR3 size: 16 residues. After removal of 4 bases from V and 5 bases from J, the junction contained 6 bases not matched to a gene.

The chain couples TRBV6-5 to TRBJ1-1, with 7 bases that match TRBD1. Germline lookup yields CDR1 MNHEY and CDR2 SVGAGI. CDR3 length: 16 amino acids. The ends lost 2 bases at V and 0 bases at J; junction bases unmatched: 6. The CDR3 coding sequence is TGTGCCAGCAGTTACACAAGAGGGACAGTGAACACTGAAGCTTTCTTT. As protein: CASSYTRGTVNTEAFF.

This sequence joins TRBV3-1 and TRBJ2-7, with no clear D. CDR1 LGHDT and CDR2 YNNKEL come from the germline V gene (reference sequence). This CDR3 is built from 12 residues. Trimming took off 0 bases at V and 5 bases at J, with 5 bases between the two ends. The DNA for the CDR3 is TGTGCCAGCAGCCAAGATGTCCACGAGCAGTACTTC. The encoded protein is CASSQDVHEQYF.